Listed below are T cell receptor beta chains from one sample, sequenced in a study of blood T cell repertoires in COVID-19. Libraries were prepared by immunoSEQ multiplex PCR; TCRdb keeps only in-frame clonotypes and omits some of them. The sample consists of around 150,000 clones, 81% of them appearing once. The sample consisted of peripheral blood. These receptors were collected from a woman aged 55-69 years with active or convalescent COVID-19. Both conserved end residues are part of each CDR3. The D gene is left open where the match is weak. The size of a clone is reported for some rows only, either as once, few or many, or as a class for expanded clones.

D gene	V gene	J gene	clone size	CDR3 protein	CDR3 DNA
TRBD1	TRBV27	TRBJ2-5	.	CASSTDWTGSQYF	TGTGCCAGCAGCACCGACTGGACAGGGTCCCAGTACTTC
.	TRBV19	TRBJ1-2	.	CASSPPKENYGYTF	TGTGCCAGTAGTCCGCCAAAGGAGAACTATGGCTACACCTTC
TRBD1	TRBV10-3	TRBJ1-2	.	CAIRGQGYGYTF	TGTGCCATCAGGGGACAGGGTTACGGCTACACCTTC
.	TRBV9	TRBJ2-2	.	CASSVDNRRGELFF	TGTGCCAGCAGCGTAGATAACAGGCGCGGGGAGCTGTTTTTT
.	TRBV21-1	TRBJ1-1	.	CASSPKPQDTENTEAFF	TGTGCCAGCAGCCCCAAGCCCCAGGACACGGAGAACACTGAAGCTTTCTTT
TRBD1	TRBV7-9	TRBJ1-1	.	CASSELDRGAEAFF	TGTGCCAGCAGCGAATTGGACAGGGGGGCTGAAGCTTTCTTT
TRBD1	TRBV6-5	TRBJ1-2	.	CASTRDRYGYTF	TGTGCCAGCACACGGGACAGGTATGGCTACACCTTC
TRBD1	TRBV5-1	TRBJ1-1	.	CASSSRQGMNTEAFF	TGCGCCAGCAGCTCAAGACAGGGGATGAACACTGAAGCTTTCTTT
.	TRBV7-8	TRBJ2-2	.	CASSLVSANTGELFF	TGTGCCAGCAGCTTAGTCTCTGCGAACACCGGGGAGCTGTTTTTT
.	TRBV10-2	TRBJ1-5	.	CASSELAGGYQPQHF	TGCGCCAGCAGTGAGTTGGCCGGGGGGTATCAGCCCCAGCATTTT
TRBD1	TRBV28	TRBJ2-2	.	CASSLSSGGQITTGELFF	TGTGCCAGCAGTTTATCATCAGGGGGACAGATAACCACCGGGGAGCTGTTTTTT
.	TRBV20-1	TRBJ1-2	.	CSASGGSRPFNYGYTF	TGCAGTGCTAGTGGGGGCAGCCGTCCCTTTAACTATGGCTACACCTTC
TRBD1	TRBV28	TRBJ2-1	.	CASSFFGEGGAEDEQFF	TGTGCCAGCAGTTTCTTCGGCGAAGGGGGCGCGGAGGATGAGCAGTTCTTC
.	TRBV2	TRBJ1-2	once	CASSRVSRGYTF	TGTGCCAGCAGCAGGGTCTCTAGAGGCTACACCTTC
.	TRBV7-2	TRBJ1-2	.	CASSLAPDNYGYTF	TGTGCCAGCAGCTTAGCGCCAGATAACTATGGCTACACCTTC
.	TRBV6-1	TRBJ1-2	few	CASSEVEVGGTGYGYTF	TGTGCCAGCAGTGAAGTGGAAGTGGGGGGTACAGGCTATGGCTACACCTTC